The source of this T cell receptor (beta chain) is a study of PD-L1 blockade in urothelial cancer. Sequencing was performed with immunoSEQ multiplex PCR; in TCRdb, only in-frame clones are kept and a portion is missing. This table holds roughly 43,000 clones, 80% found once. Findings and limits, study-wide: Below-median pretreatment blood TCR clonality was associated with improved progression-free and overall survival.

Points on this clone: Its target is not known.

Regarding time point: pretreatment peripheral blood. Here the sequenced sample was PBMCs, taken around atezolizumab (anti-PD-L1) treatment. The clonotype comes from a man aged 55 to 70 with urothelial cancer.

The CDR3: CASSFTGGKGNGYTF. As DNA, the CDR3 is TGCGCCAGCAGCTTTACAGGGGGCAAAGGGAATGGCTACACCTTC. The V and J genes are TRBV5-1 and TRBJ1-2; 9 nucleotides align to TRBD1. In germline, CDR1 is SGHRS, CDR2 YFSETQ. Trimming removed 2 bases from V and 6 bases from J; junction bases left unmatched: 8. The CDR3 runs to 15 residues.